This T cell receptor (beta chain) was identified during a study of cytomegalovirus exposure and HLA in healthy donors. Study overall: It was reported in a later analysis that the 100 to 150 validation repertoires used the same platform as the 550 to 850 first-cohort repertoires.

The method was immunoSEQ multiplex PCR; TCRdb's version includes in-frame clones alone and lacks a portion of them. Of fewer than 200,000 clones detected, roughly nine tenths appear once; the ten largest clones hold around 3.1%. With regard to this clone: The antigen is undetermined.

Trimming took 3 bases from V and 2 from J, leaving 13 bases between them. This CDR3 comprises 15 residues. Germline V gives CDR1 LNHDA, CDR2 SQIVND (reference sequence). Among the approximately 110 subjects of the validation cohort, separate from the approximately 670-subject first cohort, were the donors. The study, taken as a whole, reports: Some public TCRs appeared in many individuals, while most sequences were rare. Diagnosis of cytomegalovirus status made by the classifier reportedly showed high specificity and sensitivity.

Sequenced material: PBMCs. This receptor was obtained from a woman younger than 30 in good health and CMV-seropositive. The rearrangement links TRBV19 to TRBJ1-2; no clear D gene. CDR3 nucleotide sequence: TGTGCCAGTAGTATTCTCAGCTTCAGGAACTATGGCTACACCTTC. Its translation: CASSILSFRNYGYTF.